This entry features one T cell receptor (beta chain) sequence. The CDR3 contains 15 residues. Germline V gene data show CDR1 as LNHDA and CDR2 as SQIVND (reference sequence). The J segment lost 5 bases and the V segment lost 7 bases, leaving 13 bases of the junction unmatched. This record comes from a study of blood T cell repertoires in COVID-19. At the level of the study: The United States, Italy and Spain provided the acute and convalescent COVID-19 samples. Sources were T cells, B-cell-depleted T cells, or PBMCs; the material itself was cDNA or gDNA.

The data were produced by immunoSEQ multiplex PCR, yet TCRdb's version contains in-frame clones alone and is incomplete. Seen here are 150,000 to 200,000 clones, more than 85% observed once, and the top ten hold roughly 0.95%. The rearrangement joins TRBV19 to TRBJ2-5; 7 bases are shared with TRBD2. The source is a man aged 18 to 35 with acute or convalescent COVID-19. Sequenced material: peripheral blood. CDR3 protein: CASKGAWQGGETQYF. The CDR3 region has the DNA TGTGCCAGTAAAGGGGCATGGCAGGGAGGGGAGACCCAGTACTTC.